Listed below are T cell receptor beta chains from one sample, sequenced in a study of blood T cell repertoires in COVID-19. Assay: immunoSEQ multiplex PCR; the TCRdb copy retains only in-frame clones and omits some. The top ten clones hold about a sixth of a sample with approximately 28,000 clones, roughly 80% of them seen once. The material sequenced was peripheral blood. Source of these receptors: a woman aged 60-75 years with acute or convalescent COVID-19. The CDR3 runs from the conserved cysteine through the conserved F or W. Fields, in order: D gene, J gene, V gene, CDR3 protein. D genes are given only for firm matches.

NA | TRBJ1-1 | TRBV5-1 | CASSLEGVVTEAFF
NA | TRBJ2-6 | TRBV5-1 | CASRALGANVLTF
TRBD1 | TRBJ2-3 | TRBV6-5 | CASSGDRGVDTQYF
NA | TRBJ2-5 | TRBV14 | CASRPQGSGTQYF
NA | TRBJ1-1 | TRBV18 | CASSPQEGHTEAFF
TRBD1 | TRBJ2-7 | TRBV5-1 | CASSPGQAAGEQYF
TRBD2 | TRBJ2-3 | TRBV28 | CASSSPGRGTDTQYF
TRBD2 | TRBJ2-1 | TRBV5-4 | CASSLGIRGGGLDEQFF
NA | TRBJ2-5 | TRBV14 | CASSQVSGRGWRETQYF
NA | TRBJ2-6 | TRBV5-6 | CASDKAWRAKGAGANVLTF
NA | TRBJ1-2 | TRBV5-6 | CASRLDRLGGYTF
NA | TRBJ1-2 | TRBV30 | CAWSVGSWYGYTF
NA | TRBJ2-5 | TRBV7-2 | CASSLYRRTMETQYF
NA | TRBJ1-3 | TRBV5-1 | CASSPGSKSGNTIYF
TRBD2 | TRBJ2-3 | TRBV27 | CASSPRRAGGRDTQYF
TRBD2 | TRBJ2-7 | TRBV6-6 | CASSIGTSGRSYEQYF
NA | TRBJ1-1 | TRBV2 | CASSVETVEAFF
NA | TRBJ2-2 | TRBV28 | CASSFVQSENTGELFF
TRBD1 | TRBJ2-3 | TRBV28 | CAIHRGRTDTQYF
NA | TRBJ1-3 | TRBV18 | CASSPPAHGNTIYF
NA | TRBJ2-2 | TRBV7-3 | CASSSGHITGELFF
TRBD1 | TRBJ2-7 | TRBV11-2 | CASSFRDSVLGEQYF
NA | TRBJ2-7 | TRBV19 | CASKEEGRSYEQYF
NA | TRBJ2-5 | TRBV24-1 | CATSALGGPAETQYF
TRBD1 | TRBJ2-3 | TRBV27 | CASSFLYTGGISTDTQYF
NA | TRBJ2-5 | TRBV7-2 | CASSLPLALETQYF
TRBD1 | TRBJ2-7 | TRBV6-5 | CASIGAGGRYEQYF
TRBD1 | TRBJ1-1 | TRBV5-6 | CASSMRRTGTGNTEAFF
NA | TRBJ1-5 | TRBV28 | CASSFPRQDGQPQHF
NA | TRBJ2-2 | TRBV29-1 | CSVQLATGELFF
TRBD1 | TRBJ2-5 | TRBV2 | CASLWDREETQYF
NA | TRBJ1-2 | TRBV5-6 | CASSRRAAYGYTF
TRBD1 | TRBJ1-1 | TRBV28 | CATTDPGGRLWTEAFF
NA | TRBJ1-2 | TRBV3-1/TRBV3-2 | CASSQGQNYGYTF
TRBD1 | TRBJ2-1 | TRBV18 | CASSPGRGSYNEQFF